This entry concerns a single TCR beta chain. The same CDR3 can be traced to other DNA sequences in this sample. V was pared by 9 bases and J by 6 bases, with 8 bases between. Per the germline V gene, CDR1 is LNHDA and CDR2 is SQIVND (reference sequence). The length of the CDR3 is 10 residues. The data were taken from a study of radiotherapy plus CTLA-4 blockade in lung cancer. Clones were read by immunoSEQ multiplex PCR, and TCRdb kept only the in-frame ones, dropping some. The sample records 71,000 or so clones, about 87% being singletons. The specimen was peripheral blood, collected from a patient treated with radiotherapy plus ipilimumab. The sequence derives from a human donor with non-small cell lung cancer who had stable disease on radiotherapy plus ipilimumab. This chain joins TRBV19 and TRBJ1-2; D is ambiguous. CDR3 nucleotide sequence: TGTGCCAGCGGCCCGAATGGCTACACCTTC. Protein: CASGPNGYTF.